This TCR beta chain was sequenced in a study of OX40 agonist ivuxolimab in advanced cancers. Across the whole study: While on treatment, patients had intravenous ivuxolimab at 0.01 to 10 mg/kg every 2 weeks.

Germline V gives CDR1 SQVTM, CDR2 ANQGSEA. CDR3 length: 13 amino acids. V dropped 2 bases and J dropped 1 base, with 8 bases sitting between them. Clones were read by immunoSEQ multiplex PCR, and TCRdb kept only the in-frame ones, dropping some. The data contain more than 60,000 clones, roughly 81% of them singletons. This sequence was found in an adult with an advanced solid tumor such as melanoma, head and neck, liver or kidney cancer. The chain links TRBV29-1 to TRBJ2-5; D is uncertain. The specimen comprised CD4+ or CD8+ T cells sorted from blood, sampled in a trial of the OX40 agonist ivuxolimab. The CDR3, as DNA: TGCAGCGTTGAATCTCGGGCCCAAGAGACCCAGTACTTC. It encodes CSVESRAQETQYF.